The entry that follows covers one T cell receptor beta chain sequence. The sample is drawn from a study of blood T cell repertoires in COVID-19. The CDR3 length is 13 residues. Repertoires were generated with immunoSEQ multiplex PCR, while TCRdb's copy carries only in-frame clones and drops some. The sample has around 250,000 clones; approximately 91% are singletons. Recruits, aged roughly 18 to 100 years, lived in 20 to 30 US areas. This TCR derives from a human donor in a cohort exposed to, infected with or recovered from COVID-19 (not recorded which). The donor label of this sample is uncertain. The chain carries TRBV12-2 and TRBJ1-2. TRBV12-2 is a pseudogene locus. Sample: PBMCs or T cells enriched from blood (not recorded which). In DNA, the CDR3 is TGTGCAAGTCGCTTTACTTCGGGGAATGGCTACACCTTC. It translates to CASRFTSGNGYTF.